This T cell receptor beta chain was observed in a study of beta chain features in type 1 diabetes. Study-level background: All samples yielded roughly 110 million examined sorted cells.

Study-level findings and limits: Shorter TCRB CDR3s, moderately but significantly so, were found in Type 1 diabetes patients in all four CD4+ subsets. A possible short-template PCR bias applies equally to patients and controls. Researchers reported that naive, central memory and Treg TCRB repertoires appeared more similar in patients than in healthy donors.

Sorted CD4+ subsets: naive, central memory, regulatory, stem cell-like memory (CD45RO/CCR7/CD25/CD127/CD95/CD27 panel). Losses at the gene ends were 4 bases for V and 7 bases for J; bases not matched to a gene: 7. There are 15 residues in the CDR3. Germline assignment: CDR1 MNHEY and CDR2 SMNVEV (reference sequence). In this sample, this clone turned up once. Its antigen is not known. Sequencing targeted expressed TCRB transcripts, as all isolated RNA had been reverse transcribed. Data came from immunoSEQ multiplex PCR; TCRdb stores just in-frame clones and leaves some out. This table has about 47,000 clones, approximately 43% appearing once.

The sample taken for sequencing was stem cell memory CD4+ T cells from blood. This sequence joins TRBV27 and TRBJ2-1; 10 bases are shared with TRBD2. This clonotype originated in a man aged 30-40 years with type 1 diabetes. The CDR3 DNA reads as TGTGCCAGCAGTTCGCTAGCGGGAGTCTGGAATGAGCAGTTCTTC. Encoded protein: CASSSLAGVWNEQFF.